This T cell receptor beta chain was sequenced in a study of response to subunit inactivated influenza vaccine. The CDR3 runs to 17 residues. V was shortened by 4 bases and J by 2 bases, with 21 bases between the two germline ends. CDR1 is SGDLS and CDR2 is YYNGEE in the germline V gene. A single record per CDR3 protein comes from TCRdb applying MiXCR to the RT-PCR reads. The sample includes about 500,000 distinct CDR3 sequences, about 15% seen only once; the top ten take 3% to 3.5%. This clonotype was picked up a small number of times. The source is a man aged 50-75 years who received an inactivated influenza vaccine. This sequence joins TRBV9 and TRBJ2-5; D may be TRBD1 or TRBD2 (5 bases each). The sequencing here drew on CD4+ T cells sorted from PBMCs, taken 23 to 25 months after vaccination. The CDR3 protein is CASSRGPNNWLQETQYF. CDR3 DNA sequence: TGTGCCAGCAGCCGGGGACCGAACAACTGGTTACAAGAGACCCAGTACTTC.